This T cell receptor (beta chain) was retrieved from a study of T cell changes during pregnancy in multiple sclerosis. The V segment lost 6 bases and the J segment 5 bases; nucleotides outside the gene matches: 10. Per the germline V gene, CDR1 is MNHEY and CDR2 is SVGAGI. This CDR3 is 15 amino acids long. The protocol was immunoSEQ multiplex PCR, while the TCRdb copy is restricted to in-frame clones and leaves out a portion. The profile shows some 96,000 clones, about 90% of them singletons. The V and J genes are TRBV6-5 and TRBJ2-5; 9 bases match TRBD1. This sequence originates from a female donor with multiple sclerosis, enrolled in a pregnancy study. The sample in question was peripheral blood, obtained after pregnancy. This CDR3 is CASRRAGTGSETQYF. For the CDR3, the DNA is TGTGCCAGCAGACGGGCGGGGACAGGGTCTGAGACCCAGTACTTC.